This T cell receptor (beta chain) originates from a study of cytomegalovirus exposure and HLA in healthy donors. In germline, CDR1 is SGHRS, CDR2 YFSETQ. This CDR3 comprises 14 residues. V was cut by 2 bases and J by 5 bases, with 13 bases left in between. Study-level findings and limits: Accurate prediction of most subjects' HLA-A and HLA-B alleles from TCR beta sequences was reported. Accounts indicate the classifier identified cytomegalovirus status with strong specificity and sensitivity. A later analysis showed HLA-associated TCR beta chains outstripping equally common others in clonal expansion.

Notes on this clone: Antigen: not known.

Researchers ran the PCR with 60 Vbeta and 13 Jbeta primers. The table came from immunoSEQ multiplex PCR; TCRdb's copy has only in-frame clones and leaves some out. The data contain some 140,000 clones, 70% to 80% of them singletons. The source of this sequence is a middle-aged woman in good health and CMV-seronegative. Sequencing was done on a sample of PBMCs. This chain links TRBV5-1 with TRBJ2-5; tentative D call: TRBD2 (5 bases). CDR3 in amino acids: CASSLSSGEETQYF. As DNA, the CDR3 is TGCGCCAGCAGCTTATCCTCCGGGGAGGAGACCCAGTACTTC.